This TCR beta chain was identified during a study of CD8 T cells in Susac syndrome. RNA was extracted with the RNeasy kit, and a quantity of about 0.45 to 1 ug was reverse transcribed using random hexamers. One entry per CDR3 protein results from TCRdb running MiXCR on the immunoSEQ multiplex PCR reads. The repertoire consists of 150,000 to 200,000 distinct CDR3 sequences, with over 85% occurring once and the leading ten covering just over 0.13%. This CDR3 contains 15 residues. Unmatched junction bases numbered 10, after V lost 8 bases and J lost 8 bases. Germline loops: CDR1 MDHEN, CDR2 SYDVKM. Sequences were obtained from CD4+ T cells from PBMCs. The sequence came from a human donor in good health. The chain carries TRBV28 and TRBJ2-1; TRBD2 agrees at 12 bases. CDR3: CASSMATSGGYEQFF. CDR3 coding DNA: TGTGCCAGCTCAATGGCCACTAGCGGGGGGTATGAGCAGTTCTTC.